A single T cell receptor beta chain is shown here with its context. What it binds is not known. TCR beta cDNA libraries included unique molecular identifiers. When 1 to 10 million T cells were used, they gave approximately 450,000 cDNA molecules. TCRdb itself ran the PCR reads through MiXCR, one entry per CDR3 protein. The sample consists of roughly 540,000 distinct CDR3 sequences, 34% of them appearing once. These data belong to a study of post-analysis software for immune sequencing data. Background on the study: Patients had relapsing-remitting, secondary progressive or progressive-relapsing multiple sclerosis; some lacked subtype.

The CDR3 sequence is 16 residues long. V shed 5 bases and J shed 0 bases, with 15 bases lying between them. Germline loops: CDR1 MDHEN, CDR2 SYDVKM. Study-level results: Relative to controls, patients with multiple sclerosis showed significantly lower normalized Chao1 diversity. Controls had lower frequencies than patients of 4 or 5 TRBV segments, which included TRBV5-6, TRBV5-1 and TRBV20-1. By F measure, strong co-clustering occurred among samples prepared in the same batch.

The sequence derives from a girl between 2 and 17 years old with multiple sclerosis. The sequenced sample consisted of blood. V usage is TRBV28 and J usage is TRBJ2-3, with D perhaps being TRBD1 or TRBD2 (5 bases each). This CDR3 is CASSPRGGFSTDTQYF. CDR3 nucleotide sequence: TGTGCCAGCAGTCCCCGGGGCGGCTTCAGCACAGATACGCAGTATTTT.